This TCR beta chain derives from a study of cytomegalovirus exposure and HLA in healthy donors. Using immunoSEQ multiplex PCR, the repertoire was profiled, and TCRdb retains in-frame clones only, with some absent. The sample lists under 150,000 clones; almost 85% were seen once. The germline CDR1 and CDR2 sequences are MNHNS and SASEGT. V lost 4 bases to trimming and J lost 5 bases; unmatched junction nucleotides: 4. The CDR3 sequence is 15 residues long. This sequence originates from a woman between 25 and 40 years old in good health and CMV-seronegative. Input material: PBMCs. The chain employs TRBV6-1 and TRBJ1-6; 8 bases map to TRBD1. The CDR3 DNA reads as TGTGCCAGCAGTGCCGGACAGGGTCATAATTCACCCCTCCACTTT. Translating it yields CASSAGQGHNSPLHF.